This TCR beta chain is drawn from a study of T cells in Graves' hyperthyroidism and ophthalmopathy. Study information: The blood sample was taken at first diagnosis, before treatment began. Notes on the study in general: Expanded thyroid clonotypes (above 0.001) were mostly also found in blood. Ophthalmopathy prediction by the model preceded onset by a median roughly 6 months.

The source of the PBMCs was more than 9.5 ml of fresh peripheral blood. From RNA transcripts, TCR beta CDR3 regions were amplified. TCR CDR3 underwent first-round RT-PCR with the HTBI primer set. TCRdb reanalysed the multiplex PCR reads using MiXCR and keeps one entry per CDR3 protein. Counted here are hundreds of thousands of distinct CDR3 sequences, 13% to 15% occurring once; the ten biggest clones make up about a tenth. The table lists this clonotype with a few counts. Its cognate antigen is unknown. The CDR3 is 14 amino acids. Between the trimmed V and J ends, which lost 2 bases and 5 bases, there was a span of 13 bases. From germline, CDR1 is MDHEN and CDR2 SYDVKM.

The chain recombines TRBV28 with TRBJ2-7, with TRBD1 as a possible D gene (5 bases). The origin of this receptor is a young woman with Graves' hyperthyroidism. Input material: blood. The DNA for the CDR3 is TGTGCCAGCAGTTTACGGCCAGGGATTAACGAGCAGTACTTC. It encodes CASSLRPGINEQYF.